This record concerns one TCR beta chain sequence. Its antigen is as yet unknown. This record belongs to a study of OX40 agonist ivuxolimab in advanced cancers. Study-wide background: Past anti-PD-1, anti-PD-L1 or anti-CTLA-4 therapy was accepted, and roughly 37% had received some.

This CDR3 comprises 13 residues. Trimming stripped 2 bases from V and 6 bases from J, with 10 bases between. Germline CDR1 is MNHEY and CDR2 is SVGAGI. The study's findings and limits: Dose levels from 0.1 to 3.0 mg/kg saw CD4+ and CD8+ blood T cells expand clonally by week 6.

Sequenced by immunoSEQ multiplex PCR; TCRdb stores in-frame clones only, minus some. The table lists 95,000 to 150,000 clones, 93% of them singletons. The source material was CD4+ or CD8+ T cells sorted from blood, sampled in a trial of the OX40 agonist ivuxolimab. This clonotype was sampled from an adult with an advanced solid tumor such as melanoma, head and neck, liver or kidney cancer. The rearrangement uses TRBV6-5 and TRBJ1-1; a possible D gene is TRBD1 (5 bases). CDR3 sequence (DNA): TGTGCCAGCAGTTACGGAAGGGGATCTGAAGCTTTCTTT. As protein: CASSYGRGSEAFF.